This TCR beta chain comes out of a study of blood T cells in healthy people across ages. Broader study findings: The study found TCR beta diversity correlated strongly with naive T cell percentage.

This clonotype was detected a few times. Its antigen is currently unknown. With 3 bases removed from V and 1 base from J, the gap between germline ends came to 9 bases. The CDR3 covers 14 residues. CDR1 is SNHLY and CDR2 is FYNNEI in the germline V gene. A second PCR of about 7 to 11 cycles used a sample-barcoded 5' primer and a J-beta primer mix. Using its own MiXCR run on the 5' RACE reads, TCRdb lists one record per CDR3 protein. Among about 1,500,000 distinct CDR3 sequences, 40% to 50% were seen once, and the ten largest hold 6.5% to 10%. The specimen was blood. This TCR was recovered from a woman between 18 and 29 years old in good health. This chain joins TRBV2 and TRBJ1-1; D is ambiguous. The CDR3 reads CASSDFGSNTEAFF. The CDR3 DNA reads TGTGCCAGCAGTGATTTCGGTTCGAACACTGAAGCTTTCTTT.